This T cell receptor (beta chain) was profiled in a study of T cells in Graves' hyperthyroidism and ophthalmopathy. On the study more broadly: Peripheral blood was taken when the disease was first diagnosed, before any treatment began.

Each diagnosis drew on symptoms, thyroxine, TRAb, thyroid ultrasound and orbital computed tomography findings. V was clipped by 4 bases and J by 4 bases; unmatched bases: 10. The CDR3 covers 16 residues. CDR1 is MNHGY and CDR2 is SVAAGI in the germline V gene. TCR beta CDR3 regions were amplified from RNA transcripts. A first-round RT-PCR of the TCR CDR3 used the HTBI primer set. A single record per CDR3 protein comes from TCRdb applying MiXCR to the multiplex PCR reads. The profile shows roughly 250,000 distinct CDR3 sequences, roughly 15% of them singletons. This receptor was obtained from a young woman with Graves' ophthalmopathy. The chain joins TRBV6-9 to TRBJ1-2; TRBD1 matches 9 bases. Source material: blood. The CDR3 sequence is CASSSAGTGSGYGYTF. Written as DNA, the CDR3 is TGTGCCAGCAGTTCGGCCGGGACAGGGTCTGGCTATGGCTACACCTTC.